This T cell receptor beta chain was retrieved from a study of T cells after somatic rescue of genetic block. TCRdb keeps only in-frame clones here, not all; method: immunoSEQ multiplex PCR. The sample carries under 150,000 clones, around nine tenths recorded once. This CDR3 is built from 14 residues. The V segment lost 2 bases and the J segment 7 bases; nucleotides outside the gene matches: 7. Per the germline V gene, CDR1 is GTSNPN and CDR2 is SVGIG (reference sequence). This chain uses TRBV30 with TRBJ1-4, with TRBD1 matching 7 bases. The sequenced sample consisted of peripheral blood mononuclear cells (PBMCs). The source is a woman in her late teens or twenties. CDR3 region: CAWSRTGVAEKLFF. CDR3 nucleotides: TGTGCCTGGAGTCGAACAGGGGTGGCTGAAAAACTGTTTTTT.